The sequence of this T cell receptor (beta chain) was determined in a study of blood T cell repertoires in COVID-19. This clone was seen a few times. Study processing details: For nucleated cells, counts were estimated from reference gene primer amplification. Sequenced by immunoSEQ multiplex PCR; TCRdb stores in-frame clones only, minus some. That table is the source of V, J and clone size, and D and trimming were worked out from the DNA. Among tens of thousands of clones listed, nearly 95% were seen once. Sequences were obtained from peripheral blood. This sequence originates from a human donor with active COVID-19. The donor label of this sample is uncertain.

Here the CDR3 DNA reads TGTGCCACCTCGACAGGGGGCGTTGGGGCCAACGTCCTGACTTTC. It encodes CATSTGGVGANVLTF. The chain employs TRBV15 and TRBJ2-6, with 10 bases that match TRBD1. Germline CDR1 and CDR2: LNHNV and YYDKDF (reference sequence). V shed 8 bases and J 3 bases; nucleotides not matched to a gene: 4. The length of the CDR3 is 15 residues.